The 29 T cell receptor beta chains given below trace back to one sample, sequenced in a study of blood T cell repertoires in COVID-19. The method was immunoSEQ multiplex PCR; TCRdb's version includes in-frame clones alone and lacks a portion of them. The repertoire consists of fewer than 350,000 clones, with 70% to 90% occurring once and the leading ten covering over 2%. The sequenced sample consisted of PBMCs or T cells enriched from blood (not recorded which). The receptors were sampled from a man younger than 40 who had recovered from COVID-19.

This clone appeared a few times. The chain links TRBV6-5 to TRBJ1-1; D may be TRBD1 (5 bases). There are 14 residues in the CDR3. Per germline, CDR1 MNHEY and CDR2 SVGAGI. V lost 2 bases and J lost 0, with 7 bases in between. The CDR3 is CASSYNRMNTEAFF. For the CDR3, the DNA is TGTGCCAGCAGTTACAACAGGATGAACACTGAAGCTTTCTTT.

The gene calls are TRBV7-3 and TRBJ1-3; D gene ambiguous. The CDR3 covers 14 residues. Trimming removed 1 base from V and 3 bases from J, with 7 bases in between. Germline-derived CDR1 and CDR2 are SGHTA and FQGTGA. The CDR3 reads CASSLSRHGNTIYF. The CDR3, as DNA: TGTGCCAGCAGCTTAAGTCGACATGGAAACACCATATATTTT.

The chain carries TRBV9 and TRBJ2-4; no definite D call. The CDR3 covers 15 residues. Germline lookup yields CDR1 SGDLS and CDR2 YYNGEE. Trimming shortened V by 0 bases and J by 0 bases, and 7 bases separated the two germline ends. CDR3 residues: CASSVEPIAKNIQYF. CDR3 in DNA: TGTGCCAGCAGCGTAGAGCCCATAGCCAAAAACATTCAGTACTTC.

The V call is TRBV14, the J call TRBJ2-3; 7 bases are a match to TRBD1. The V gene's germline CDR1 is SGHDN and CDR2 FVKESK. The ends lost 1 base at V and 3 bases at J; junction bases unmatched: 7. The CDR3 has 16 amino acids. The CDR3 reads CASSQAEGAATDTQYF. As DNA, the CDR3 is TGTGCCAGCAGCCAAGCTGAGGGGGCGGCGACAGATACGCAGTATTTT.

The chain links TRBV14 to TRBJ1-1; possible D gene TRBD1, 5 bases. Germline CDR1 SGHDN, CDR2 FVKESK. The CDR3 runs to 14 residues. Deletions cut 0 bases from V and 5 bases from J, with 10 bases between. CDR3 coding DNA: TGTGCCAGCAGCCAAGACAGGGTTTGGACTGAAGCTTTCTTT. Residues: CASSQDRVWTEAFF.

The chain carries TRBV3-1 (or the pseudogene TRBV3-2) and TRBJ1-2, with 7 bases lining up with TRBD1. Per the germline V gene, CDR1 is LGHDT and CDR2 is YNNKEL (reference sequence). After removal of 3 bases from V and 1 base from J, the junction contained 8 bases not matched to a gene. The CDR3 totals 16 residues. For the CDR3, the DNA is TGTGCCAGCAGCCATAGACAGGGACCAAATAACTATGGCTACACCTTC. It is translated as CASSHRQGPNNYGYTF.

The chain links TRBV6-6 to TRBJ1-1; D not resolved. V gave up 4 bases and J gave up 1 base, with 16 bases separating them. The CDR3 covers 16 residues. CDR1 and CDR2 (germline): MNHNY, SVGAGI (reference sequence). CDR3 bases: TGTGCCAGCAGTTTATCACAACAATCTCCGAACACTGAAGCTTTCTTT. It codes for CASSLSQQSPNTEAFF.

CDR3 nucleotides: TGTGCCAGCAGCTTCTCACCGGGACTAATGAACACTGAAGCTTTCTTT. Protein sequence: CASSFSPGLMNTEAFF. The rearrangement links TRBV7-9 to TRBJ1-1, with D perhaps matching TRBD1 (5 bases). Germline CDR1 SEHNR, CDR2 FQNEAQ (reference sequence). Trimming stripped 3 bases from V and 0 bases from J, with 14 bases between. The CDR3 runs to 16 residues.

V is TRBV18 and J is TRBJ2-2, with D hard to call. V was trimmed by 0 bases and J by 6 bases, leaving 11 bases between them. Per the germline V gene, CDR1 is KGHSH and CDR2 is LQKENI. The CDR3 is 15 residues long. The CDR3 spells CASSPPSASAGELFF. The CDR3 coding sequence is TGTGCCAGCTCACCACCTTCTGCCTCGGCCGGGGAGCTGTTTTTT.

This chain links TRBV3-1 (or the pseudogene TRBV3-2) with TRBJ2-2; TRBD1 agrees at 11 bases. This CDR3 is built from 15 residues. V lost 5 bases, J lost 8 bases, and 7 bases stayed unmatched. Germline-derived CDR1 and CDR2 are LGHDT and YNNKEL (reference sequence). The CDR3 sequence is CASSAGQGGQGELFF. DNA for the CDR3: TGTGCCAGCAGCGCGGGACAGGGGGGACAAGGGGAGCTGTTTTTT.

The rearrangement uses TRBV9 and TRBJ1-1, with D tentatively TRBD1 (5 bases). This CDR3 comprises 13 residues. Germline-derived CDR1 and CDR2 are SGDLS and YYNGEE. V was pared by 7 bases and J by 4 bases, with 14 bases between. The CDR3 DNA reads TGTGCCAGCGGTAAGGGAGGGGTCACTGAAGCTTTCTTT. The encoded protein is CASGKGGVTEAFF. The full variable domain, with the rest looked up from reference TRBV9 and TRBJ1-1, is DSGVTQTPKHLITATGQRVTLRCSPRSGDLSVYWYQQSLDQGLQFLIQYYNGEERAKGNILERFSAQQFPDLHSELNLSSLELGDSALYFCASGKGGVTEAFFGQGTRLTVV.

DNA for the CDR3: TGTGCCAGCAGCTCGACTAGCGGGGGTTTCCAAGAGACCCAGTACTTC. It yields the protein CASSSTSGGFQETQYF. The rearrangement links TRBV7-9 to TRBJ2-5; 12 bases map to TRBD2. Germline assignment: CDR1 SEHNR and CDR2 FQNEAQ (reference sequence). The CDR3 has 16 residues. J gave up 1 base and V 4 bases, and 4 bases lay outside the gene matches.

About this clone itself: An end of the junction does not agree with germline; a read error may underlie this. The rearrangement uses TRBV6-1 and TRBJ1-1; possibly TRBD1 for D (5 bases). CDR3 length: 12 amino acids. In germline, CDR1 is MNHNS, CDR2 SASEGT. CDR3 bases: TGTGCCAGCAGTGAGTTATTTCGACAGTCAATGTTT. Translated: CASSELFRQSMF.

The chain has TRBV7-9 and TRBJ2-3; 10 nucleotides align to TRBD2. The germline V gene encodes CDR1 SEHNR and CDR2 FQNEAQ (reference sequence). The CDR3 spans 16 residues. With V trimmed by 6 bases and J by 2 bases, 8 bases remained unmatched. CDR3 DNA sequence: TGTGCCAGCAGAACCCTTCTAGCGGGGGACACAGATACGCAGTATTTT. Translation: CASRTLLAGDTDTQYF. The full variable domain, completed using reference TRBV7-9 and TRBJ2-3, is DTGVSQNPRHKITKRGQNVTFRCDPISEHNRLYWYRQTLGQGPEFLTYFQNEAQLEKSRLLSDRFSAERPKGSFSTLEIQRTEQGDSAMYLCASRTLLAGDTDTQYFGPGTRLTVL.

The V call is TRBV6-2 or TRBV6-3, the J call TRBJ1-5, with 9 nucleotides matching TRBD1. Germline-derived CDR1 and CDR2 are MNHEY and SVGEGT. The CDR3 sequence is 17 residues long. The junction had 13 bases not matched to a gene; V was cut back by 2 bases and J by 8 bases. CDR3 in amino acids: CASSYTPAGQGRKPQHF. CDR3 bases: TGTGCCAGCAGTTACACTCCCGCCGGACAGGGGAGGAAGCCCCAGCATTTT.

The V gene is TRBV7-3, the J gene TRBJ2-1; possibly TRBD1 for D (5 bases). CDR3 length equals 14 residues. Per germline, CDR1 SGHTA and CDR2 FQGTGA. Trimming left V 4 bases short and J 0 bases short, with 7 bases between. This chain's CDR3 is CASSSQGSYNEQFF. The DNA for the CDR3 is TGTGCCAGCAGCTCCCAGGGCTCCTACAATGAGCAGTTCTTC.

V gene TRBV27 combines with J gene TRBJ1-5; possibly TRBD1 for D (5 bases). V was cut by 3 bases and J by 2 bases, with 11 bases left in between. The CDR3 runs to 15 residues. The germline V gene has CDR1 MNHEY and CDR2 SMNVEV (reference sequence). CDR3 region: CASSFRRDGNQPQHF. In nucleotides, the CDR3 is TGTGCCAGCAGTTTTCGCAGGGATGGCAATCAGCCCCAGCATTTT.

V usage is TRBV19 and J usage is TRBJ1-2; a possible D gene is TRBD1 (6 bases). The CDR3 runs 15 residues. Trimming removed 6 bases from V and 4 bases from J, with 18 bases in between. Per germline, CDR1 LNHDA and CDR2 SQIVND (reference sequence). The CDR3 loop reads CASRPVQGIPYGYTF. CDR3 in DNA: TGTGCCAGTAGACCCGTACAGGGCATTCCCTATGGCTACACCTTC.

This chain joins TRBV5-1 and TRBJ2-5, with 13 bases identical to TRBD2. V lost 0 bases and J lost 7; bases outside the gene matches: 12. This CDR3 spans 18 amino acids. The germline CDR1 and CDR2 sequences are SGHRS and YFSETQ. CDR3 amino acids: CASSLGGLQGLAGRTQYF. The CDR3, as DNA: TGCGCCAGCAGCTTGGGAGGCTTGCAGGGACTAGCGGGGCGGACCCAGTACTTC.

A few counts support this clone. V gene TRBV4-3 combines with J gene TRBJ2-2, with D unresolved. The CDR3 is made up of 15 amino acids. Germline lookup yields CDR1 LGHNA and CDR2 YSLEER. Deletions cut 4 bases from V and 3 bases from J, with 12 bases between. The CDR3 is CASSLYLRYTGELFF. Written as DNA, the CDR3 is TGCGCCAGCAGCCTCTATCTCCGGTACACCGGGGAGCTGTTTTTT.

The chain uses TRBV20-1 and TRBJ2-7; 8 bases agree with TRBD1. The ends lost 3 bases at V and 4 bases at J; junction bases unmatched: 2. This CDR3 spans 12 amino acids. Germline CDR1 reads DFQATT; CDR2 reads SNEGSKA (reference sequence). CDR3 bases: TGCAGTGCTAGTAACAGGGGGTACGAGCAGTACTTC. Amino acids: CSASNRGYEQYF.

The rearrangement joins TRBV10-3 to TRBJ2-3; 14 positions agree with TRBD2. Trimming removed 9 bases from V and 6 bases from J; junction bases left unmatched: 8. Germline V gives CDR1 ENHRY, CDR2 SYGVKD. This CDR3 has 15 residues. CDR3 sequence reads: CAIGTSGGYGDTQYF. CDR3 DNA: TGTGCCATTGGGACTAGCGGGGGTTACGGGGATACGCAGTATTTT.

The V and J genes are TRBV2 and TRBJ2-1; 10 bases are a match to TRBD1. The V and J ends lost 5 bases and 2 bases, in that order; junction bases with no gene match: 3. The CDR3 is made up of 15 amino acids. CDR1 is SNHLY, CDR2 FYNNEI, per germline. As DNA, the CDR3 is TGTGCCAGCAGTTCGGACAGGGGGACCTACAATGAGCAGTTCTTC. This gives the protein CASSSDRGTYNEQFF.

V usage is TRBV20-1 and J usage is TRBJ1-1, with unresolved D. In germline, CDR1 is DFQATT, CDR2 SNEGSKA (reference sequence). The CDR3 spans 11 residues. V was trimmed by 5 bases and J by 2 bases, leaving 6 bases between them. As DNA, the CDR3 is TGCAGTGCTGAGACAAACACTGAAGCTTTCTTT. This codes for CSAETNTEAFF.

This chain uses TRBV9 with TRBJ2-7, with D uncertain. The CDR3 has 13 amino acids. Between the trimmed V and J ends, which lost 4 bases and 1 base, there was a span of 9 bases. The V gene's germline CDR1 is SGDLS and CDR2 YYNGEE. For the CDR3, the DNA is TGTGCCAGCAGCCCGAGTCATTCCTACGAGCAGTACTTC. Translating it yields CASSPSHSYEQYF.

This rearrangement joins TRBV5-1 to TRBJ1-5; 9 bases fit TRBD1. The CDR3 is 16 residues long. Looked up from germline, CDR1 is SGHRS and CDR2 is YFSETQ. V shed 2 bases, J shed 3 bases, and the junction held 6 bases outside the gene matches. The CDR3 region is CASSLTGGAVNQPQHF. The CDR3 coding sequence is TGCGCCAGCAGCTTAACAGGGGGCGCGGTCAATCAGCCCCAGCATTTT.

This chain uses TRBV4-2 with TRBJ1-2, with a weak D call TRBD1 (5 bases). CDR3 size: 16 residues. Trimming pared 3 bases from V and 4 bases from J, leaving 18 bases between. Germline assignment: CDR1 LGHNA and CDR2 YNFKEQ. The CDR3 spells CASSQGLGGRGYGYTF. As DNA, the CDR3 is TGTGCCAGCAGCCAGGGCCTCGGGGGGAGAGGCTATGGCTACACCTTC.

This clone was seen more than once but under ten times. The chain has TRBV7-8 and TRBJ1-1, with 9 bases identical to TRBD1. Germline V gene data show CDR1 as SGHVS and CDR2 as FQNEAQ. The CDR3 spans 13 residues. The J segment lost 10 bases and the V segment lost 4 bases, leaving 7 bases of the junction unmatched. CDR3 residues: CASSSRDRVGAFF. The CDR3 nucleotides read TGTGCCAGCAGCTCAAGGGACAGGGTTGGAGCTTTCTTT.

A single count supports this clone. DNA of the CDR3: TGTGCCAGCAGCCCCAGGGGGAGTGCGGTCTACGAGCAGTACTTC. Its protein is CASSPRGSAVYEQYF. The chain combines TRBV9 with TRBJ2-7; 7 bases map to TRBD1. CDR1 is SGDLS, CDR2 YYNGEE, per germline. The CDR3 has 15 residues. Trimming at V came to 4 bases and at J to 3 bases, leaving 10 bases not matched to a gene.